The 20 T cell receptor beta chains below come from one sample, sequenced in a study of cytomegalovirus exposure and HLA in healthy donors. TCRdb keeps only in-frame clones here, not all; method: immunoSEQ multiplex PCR. The sample has about 100,000 clones, approximately 85% seen once; the top ten hold 3%. Sequenced sample: PBMCs. The source is a woman aged 18-29 years in good health and CMV-seronegative.

J is TRBJ1-1 and V is TRBV30; 7 nucleotides match TRBD1. CDR1 and CDR2 from the germline V gene are GTSNPN and SVGIG (reference sequence). After removal of 2 bases from V and 5 bases from J, the junction contained 8 bases not matched to a gene. CDR3 length: 14 amino acids. CDR3 residues: CAWSSGTGVTEAFF. The DNA for the CDR3 is TGTGCCTGGAGTTCAGGAACAGGGGTGACTGAAGCTTTCTTT.

This clone was recorded once. This chain uses TRBV9 with TRBJ2-1, with D possibly matching TRBD1 (7 bases). The CDR3 has 17 residues. Trimming cost V 4 bases and J 4 bases, with 21 bases left between them. Germline V gene sequence: CDR1 SGDLS, CDR2 YYNGEE. CDR3 sequence reads: CASSPEGTPGQYNEQFF. The DNA for the CDR3 is TGTGCCAGCAGCCCCGAGGGGACTCCGGGACAGTACAATGAGCAGTTCTTC.

This chain connects TRBV14 to TRBJ1-1; D is perhaps TRBD1 (5 bases). Per the germline V gene, CDR1 is SGHDN and CDR2 is FVKESK. V dropped 4 bases and J dropped 4 bases, with 13 bases sitting between them. The CDR3 is made up of 14 amino acids. The chain's CDR3 is CASSRMGGTTEAFF. The CDR3 bases are TGTGCCAGCAGCCGGATGGGGGGGACCACTGAAGCTTTCTTT.

V gene TRBV5-5 combines with J gene TRBJ2-1; maybe TRBD2 (6 bases). Germline V lookup: CDR1 SGHKS, CDR2 YYEKEE (reference sequence). The CDR3 runs to 18 residues. V was pared by 2 bases and J by 0 bases, with 18 bases between. CDR3 coding DNA: TGTGCCAGCAGCTTTCGACCCTTGGGGGGTTCCTCCTACAATGAGCAGTTCTTC. This codes for CASSFRPLGGSSYNEQFF.

The J gene is TRBJ2-1, the V gene TRBV9, with a tentative D call TRBD1 (6 bases). CDR1 and CDR2 from the germline V gene are SGDLS and YYNGEE. Trimming removed 6 bases at V and 4 bases at J, with 14 bases between. The CDR3 runs 14 residues. The CDR3 region is CASTPGTTYNEQFF. DNA of the CDR3: TGTGCCAGCACCCCCGGGACAACATACAATGAGCAGTTCTTC.

V and J are TRBV27 and TRBJ2-5; 9 bases match TRBD2. CDR1 and CDR2 from the germline V gene are MNHEY and SMNVEV (reference sequence). V lost 0 bases and J lost 3; bases outside the gene matches: 8. This CDR3 contains 17 residues. The CDR3 spells CASSLSPSGGRKETQYF. The CDR3 DNA reads TGTGCCAGCAGTTTATCGCCCAGCGGGGGGCGGAAAGAGACCCAGTACTTC.

The chain carries TRBV30 and TRBJ1-3; D unclear. CDR3 length equals 13 residues. V lost 2 bases, J lost 2 bases, and 7 bases lay in between. From germline, CDR1 is GTSNPN and CDR2 SVGIG (reference sequence). CDR3 sequence reads: CAWSTVAGNTIYF. Written as DNA, the CDR3 is TGTGCCTGGAGTACAGTAGCTGGAAACACCATATATTTT.

This clone was counted a single time. This chain uses TRBV2 with TRBJ2-5; maybe TRBD1 (6 bases). Germline V gene lookup returns CDR1 SNHLY and CDR2 FYNNEI. V was trimmed by 2 bases and J by 4 bases, leaving 11 bases between them. The CDR3 has 14 residues. CDR3 DNA: TGTGCCAGCAGTGAATGGGACATGTCAGAGACCCAGTACTTC. Amino acid sequence: CASSEWDMSETQYF.

The V call is TRBV12-1, the J call TRBJ1-4; the tabulated D call, TRBD1, remains unverified against the DNA. TRBV12-1 corresponds to a pseudogene. This CDR3 is built from 15 residues. The CDR3 loop is CASSFVRDRNEKLFF. The CDR3 DNA sequence: TGTGCCAGCAGCTTTGTCAGGGATCGGAATGAAAAACTGTTTTTT.

This chain uses TRBV9 with TRBJ2-5; tentative D call: TRBD1 (6 bases). The CDR3 loop spans 13 amino acids. Trimming took 4 bases from V and 5 from J, leaving 12 bases between them. Looked up from germline, CDR1 is SGDLS and CDR2 is YYNGEE. CDR3 in DNA: TGTGCCAGCAGCACAGACAGGTGGGAGACCCAGTACTTC. Its translation: CASSTDRWETQYF.

In DNA form, the CDR3 reads TGTGCCAGCAGCTTAGGGGGGACGGGGAACACTGAAGCTTTCTTT. This encodes CASSLGGTGNTEAFF. V is TRBV7-3 and J is TRBJ1-1; D might be TRBD1 (5 bases). Germline loops: CDR1 SGHTA, CDR2 FQGTGA. This CDR3 region has 15 residues. Trimming took 2 bases from V and 1 from J, leaving 11 bases between them.

The rearrangement links TRBV5-1 to TRBJ2-3; 7 bases are a match to TRBD2. Germline trimming cut 0 bases from V and 6 bases from J; bases unmatched to any gene: 13. Germline V gene lookup returns CDR1 SGHRS and CDR2 YFSETQ. This CDR3 is built from 17 residues. Written as DNA, the CDR3 is TGCGCCAGCAGCTTGGTGTTTTCGGGAGGAATTGGGGATACGCAGTATTTT. Its translation: CASSLVFSGGIGDTQYF.

V is TRBV28 and J is TRBJ1-2, with D possibly being TRBD1 (6 bases). Trimming stripped 6 bases from V and 4 bases from J, with 12 bases between. Germline V gene data show CDR1 as MDHEN and CDR2 as SYDVKM. This CDR3 contains 13 residues. In DNA, the CDR3 is TGTGCCAGCAGCCTTACAGGGTCCTATGGCTACACCTTC. Encoded protein: CASSLTGSYGYTF.

For the CDR3, the DNA is TGTGCCAGCAGCGAACGGGATCAGCCCCAGCATTTT. Its protein is CASSERDQPQHF. The rearrangement joins TRBV4-2 to TRBJ1-5; D is unclear. Germline V gene lookup returns CDR1 LGHNA and CDR2 YNFKEQ. The CDR3 is 12 amino acids. The V end lost 5 bases, the J end lost 5 bases, and 7 bases lay between the germline ends.

V gene TRBV2 combines with J gene TRBJ1-6, with 8 bases identical to TRBD1. With 6 bases clipped from V and 6 bases from J, the junction kept 7 bases outside the gene matches. Germline V lookup: CDR1 SNHLY, CDR2 FYNNEI. CDR3 length: 15 residues. The DNA for the CDR3 is TGTGCCAGCAGCGCGGCGGACAGGGCTAATTCACCCCTCCACTTT. Translation gives CASSAADRANSPLHF.

The CDR3 sequence: CASSKVPGQGNEKLFF. CDR3 DNA: TGTGCCAGCAGTAAAGTGCCGGGACAGGGTAACGAAAAACTGTTTTTT. The chain carries TRBV2 and TRBJ1-4, with 9 bases aligning to TRBD1. Germline V lookup: CDR1 SNHLY, CDR2 FYNNEI. J lost 8 bases, V lost 5 bases, and 12 bases had no gene match. The CDR3 totals 16 residues. The full variable domain, its missing parts supplied by reference TRBV2 and TRBJ1-4, is EPEVTQTPSHQVTQMGQEVILRCVPISNHLYFYWYRQILGQKVEFLVSFYNNEISEKSEIFDDQFSVERPDGSNFTLKIRSTKLEDSAMYFCASSKVPGQGNEKLFFGSGTQLSVL.

The chain uses TRBV28 and TRBJ1-2; D possibly corresponds to TRBD1 (5 bases). The CDR3 is 14 residues long. Trimming took off 3 bases at V and 7 bases at J, with 15 bases between the two ends. Germline V gene sequence: CDR1 MDHEN, CDR2 SYDVKM. The CDR3 reads CASSLYDIGAGYTF. The CDR3 DNA reads as TGTGCCAGCAGTTTGTATGACATAGGGGCTGGCTACACCTTC.

This sequence joins TRBV19 and TRBJ2-5; 14 nucleotides agree with TRBD2. Looked up from germline, CDR1 is LNHDA and CDR2 is SQIVND (reference sequence). This CDR3 comprises 15 residues. Trimming removed 5 bases from V and 5 bases from J; junction bases left unmatched: 4. As DNA, the CDR3 is TGTGCCAGTAGTCCACGGACTAGCGGGGGGGAGACCCAGTACTTC. It codes for CASSPRTSGGETQYF.

This clone was detected once. This sequence joins TRBV5-1 and TRBJ2-1; 10 positions agree with TRBD2. This CDR3 spans 16 amino acids. V gave up 0 bases and J gave up 10 bases; unmatched junction bases: 10. Germline V gene lookup returns CDR1 SGHRS and CDR2 YFSETQ. CDR3 sequence (DNA): TGCGCCAGCAGCTTGGTAGCTAGCGGGGGCGGGATGGAGCAGTTCTTC. It is translated as CASSLVASGGGMEQFF.

V is TRBV5-5 and J is TRBJ1-6; tentatively, D is TRBD1 (6 bases). Germline CDR1 and CDR2: SGHKS and YYEKEE (reference sequence). The V gene lost 0 bases and the J gene lost 7 bases, with 17 bases spanning the gap. This CDR3 contains 17 residues. The CDR3 DNA follows: TGTGCCAGCAGCTTGGGGCCCGCGGGGGCTCCCAATTCACCCCTCCACTTT. Translation: CASSLGPAGAPNSPLHF. Variable domain in full (rest from reference TRBV5-5 and TRBJ1-6): DAGVTQSPTHLIKTRGQQVTLRCSPISGHKSVSWYQQVLGQGPQFIFQYYEKEERGRGNFPDRFSARQFPNYSSELNVNALLLGDSALYLCASSLGPAGAPNSPLHFGNGTRLTVT.